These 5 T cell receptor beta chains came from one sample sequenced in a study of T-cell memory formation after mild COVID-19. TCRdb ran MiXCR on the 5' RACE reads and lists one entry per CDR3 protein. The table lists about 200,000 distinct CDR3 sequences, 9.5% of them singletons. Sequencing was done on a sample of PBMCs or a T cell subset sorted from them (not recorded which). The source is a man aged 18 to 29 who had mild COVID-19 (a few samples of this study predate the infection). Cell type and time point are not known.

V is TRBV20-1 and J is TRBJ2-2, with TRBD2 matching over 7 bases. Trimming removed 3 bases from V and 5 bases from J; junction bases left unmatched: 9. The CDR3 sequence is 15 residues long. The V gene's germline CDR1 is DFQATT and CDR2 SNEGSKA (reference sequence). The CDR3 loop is CSASDPYGGTGELFF. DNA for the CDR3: TGCAGTGCTAGCGATCCTTACGGGGGGACCGGGGAGCTGTTTTTT.

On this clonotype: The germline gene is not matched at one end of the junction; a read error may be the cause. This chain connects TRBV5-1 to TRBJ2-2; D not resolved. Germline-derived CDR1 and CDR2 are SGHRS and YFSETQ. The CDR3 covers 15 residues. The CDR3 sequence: CDSSLATWSGGELFF. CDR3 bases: TGCGACAGCAGCTTGGCCACTTGGTCAGGCGGGGAGCTGTTTTTT.

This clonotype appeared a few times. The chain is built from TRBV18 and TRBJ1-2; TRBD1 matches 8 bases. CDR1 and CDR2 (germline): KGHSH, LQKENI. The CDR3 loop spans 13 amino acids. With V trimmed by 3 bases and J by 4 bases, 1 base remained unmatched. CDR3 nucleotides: TGTGCCAGCTCACCGGACAGGGCCTATGGCTACACCTTC. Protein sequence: CASSPDRAYGYTF.

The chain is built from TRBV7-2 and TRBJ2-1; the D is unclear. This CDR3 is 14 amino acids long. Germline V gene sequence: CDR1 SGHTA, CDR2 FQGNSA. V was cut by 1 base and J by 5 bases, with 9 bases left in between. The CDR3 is CASSLVIQNNEQFF. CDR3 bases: TGTGCCAGCAGCTTAGTCATACAGAACAATGAGCAGTTCTTC. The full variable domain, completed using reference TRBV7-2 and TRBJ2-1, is GAGVSQSPSNKVTEKGKDVELRCDPISGHTALYWYRQSLGQGLEFLIYFQGNSAPDKSGLPSDRFSAERTGGSVSTLTIQRTQQEDSAVYLCASSLVIQNNEQFFGPGTRLTVL.

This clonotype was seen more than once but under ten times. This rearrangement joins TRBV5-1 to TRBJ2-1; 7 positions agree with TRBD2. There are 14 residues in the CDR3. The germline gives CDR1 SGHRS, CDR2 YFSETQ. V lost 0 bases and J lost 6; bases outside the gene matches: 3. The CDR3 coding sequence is TGCGCCAGCAGCTTGGGGCTAGCGGCCAATGAGCAGTTCTTC. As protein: CASSLGLAANEQFF. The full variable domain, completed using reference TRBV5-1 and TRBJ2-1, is KAGVTQTPRYLIKTRGQQVTLSCSPISGHRSVSWYQQTPGQGLQFLFEYFSETQRNKGNFPGRFSGRQFSNSRSEMNVSTLELGDSALYLCASSLGLAANEQFFGPGTRLTVL.